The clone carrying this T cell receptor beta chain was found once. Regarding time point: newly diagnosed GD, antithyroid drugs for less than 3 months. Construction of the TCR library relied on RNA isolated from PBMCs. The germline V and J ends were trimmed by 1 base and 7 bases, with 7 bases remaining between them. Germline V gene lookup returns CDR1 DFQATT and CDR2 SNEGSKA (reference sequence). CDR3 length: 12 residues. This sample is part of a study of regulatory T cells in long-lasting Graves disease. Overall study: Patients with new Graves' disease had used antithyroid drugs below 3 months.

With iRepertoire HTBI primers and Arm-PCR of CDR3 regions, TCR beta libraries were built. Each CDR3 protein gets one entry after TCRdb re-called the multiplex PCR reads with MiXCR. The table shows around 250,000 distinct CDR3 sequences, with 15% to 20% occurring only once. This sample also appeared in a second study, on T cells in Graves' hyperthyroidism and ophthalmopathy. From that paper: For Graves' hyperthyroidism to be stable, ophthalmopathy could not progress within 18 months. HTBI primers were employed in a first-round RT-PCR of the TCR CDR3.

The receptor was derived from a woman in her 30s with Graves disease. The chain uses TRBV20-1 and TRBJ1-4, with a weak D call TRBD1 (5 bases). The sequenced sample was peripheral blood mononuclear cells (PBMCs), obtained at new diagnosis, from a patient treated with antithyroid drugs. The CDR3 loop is CSARGGGEKLFF. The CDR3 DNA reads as TGCAGTGCTAGAGGGGGGGGTGAAAAACTGTTTTTT.